Each of the 11 T cell receptor beta chains below was sequenced from the same sample in a study of blood T cell repertoires in COVID-19. Assay: immunoSEQ multiplex PCR; the TCRdb copy retains only in-frame clones and omits some. There are more than 85,000 clones in the sample; about 75% occur only once, and roughly a fifth lies in the top ten. Sequences were obtained from peripheral blood. These TCRs come from a woman in her 70s with acute or convalescent COVID-19.

The rearrangement joins TRBV28 to TRBJ2-7; weak D call: TRBD2 (5 bases). The CDR3 runs 15 residues. Trimming removed 2 bases from V and 3 bases from J, with 14 bases in between. Germline values: CDR1 MDHEN, CDR2 SYDVKM. In nucleotides, the CDR3 is TGTGCCAGCAGTTTAACGGGGAAACCGCTCTACGAGCAGTACTTC. As protein: CASSLTGKPLYEQYF.

The chain combines TRBV5-1 with TRBJ2-1, with TRBD2 identical over 10 bases. V shed 2 bases, J shed 11 bases, and the junction held 7 bases outside the gene matches. Germline lookup yields CDR1 SGHRS and CDR2 YFSETQ. The CDR3 is 14 amino acids. CDR3 nucleotide sequence: TGCGCCAGCAGCTTTCTAGCGGGGGATCTTCAGCAGTTCTTC. Amino acid sequence: CASSFLAGDLQQFF.

This clone was seen more than once but under ten times. V and J are TRBV14 and TRBJ1-4; D perhaps matches TRBD1 (6 bases). This CDR3 is built from 15 residues. CDR1 SGHDN and CDR2 FVKESK come from the germline V gene. Trimming took off 4 bases at V and 8 bases at J, with 17 bases between the two ends. The CDR3 DNA is TGTGCCAGCAGCCCAGGACAGTCGGCCCACGAAAAACTGTTTTTT. Amino acid sequence: CASSPGQSAHEKLFF.

The V gene is TRBV7-2, the J gene TRBJ2-1; D is possibly TRBD2 (7 bases). The germline V gene encodes CDR1 SGHTA and CDR2 FQGNSA. CDR3 length: 14 residues. CDR3 protein: CAGGATSPYNEQFF. The CDR3 bases are TGTGCAGGGGGGGCCACTTCCCCCTACAATGAGCAGTTCTTC.

This clone showed up just once. The chain has TRBV29-1 and TRBJ2-1; TRBD1 might be the D (6 bases). Germline V gives CDR1 SQVTM, CDR2 ANQGSEA. The CDR3 is made up of 14 amino acids. The ends were cut back, 6 bases at V and 3 bases at J, with 15 bases in the middle. The CDR3 reads CSVLSGAIYNEQFF. The CDR3 DNA sequence: TGCAGCGTGCTCTCAGGGGCAATCTACAATGAGCAGTTCTTC.

The CDR3 region has the DNA TGTGCCATCAGTGCTCTCCCGGACACGGAAGGGAATCAGCCCCAGCATTTT. Translated, it gives CAISALPDTEGNQPQHF. The rearrangement uses TRBV10-3 and TRBJ1-5; the D gene is possibly TRBD1 (5 bases). Germline values: CDR1 ENHRY, CDR2 SYGVKD. The CDR3 consists of 17 residues. With 4 bases removed from V and 4 bases from J, the gap between germline ends came to 20 bases.

The rearrangement uses TRBV4-3 and TRBJ1-2; D remains ambiguous. The V end was cut by 0 bases, the J end by 10 bases, with 6 bases between. The CDR3 has 11 residues. Germline V gene lookup returns CDR1 LGHNA and CDR2 YSLEER. CDR3: CASSQEDTYTF. The CDR3 DNA reads as TGCGCCAGCAGCCAAGAAGACACCTACACCTTC.

This CDR3 reads CASSSGDSITDTQYF. The CDR3 nucleotides read TGCGCCAGCAGCTCTGGCGACAGTATCACAGATACGCAGTATTTT. The chain recombines TRBV5-1 with TRBJ2-3, with D perhaps TRBD1 (5 bases). Germline-derived CDR1 and CDR2 are SGHRS and YFSETQ. V gave up 3 bases and J gave up 2 bases, with 13 bases separating them. This CDR3 comprises 15 residues.

This chain connects TRBV15 to TRBJ2-5; D is perhaps TRBD1 (5 bases). In germline, CDR1 is LNHNV, CDR2 YYDKDF (reference sequence). Trimming cost V 1 base and J 2 bases, with 8 bases left between them. CDR3 length equals 14 residues. The CDR3 sequence: CATSRGGGQETQYF. The CDR3 nucleotides are TGTGCCACCAGCAGAGGGGGCGGACAAGAGACCCAGTACTTC.

The V and J genes are TRBV1 and TRBJ2-7; the DNA was not compared with TRBD1, the D call given in the table. TRBV1 is flagged as a pseudogene. The CDR3 length is 14 residues. CDR3 loop: CTSSQDLGPYEQYF. For the CDR3, the DNA is TGCACCAGCAGCCAAGACCTGGGCCCGTACGAGCAGTACTTC.

The V gene is TRBV19, the J gene TRBJ2-1; the D gene is possibly TRBD2 (6 bases). CDR3 size: 15 residues. CDR1 is LNHDA and CDR2 is SQIVND in the germline V gene (reference sequence). Trimming stripped 5 bases from V and 9 bases from J, with 20 bases between. The CDR3 sequence: CASSAGTSTLTEQFF. The CDR3 region has the DNA TGTGCCAGTAGTGCCGGAACTAGCACACTCACTGAGCAGTTCTTC.